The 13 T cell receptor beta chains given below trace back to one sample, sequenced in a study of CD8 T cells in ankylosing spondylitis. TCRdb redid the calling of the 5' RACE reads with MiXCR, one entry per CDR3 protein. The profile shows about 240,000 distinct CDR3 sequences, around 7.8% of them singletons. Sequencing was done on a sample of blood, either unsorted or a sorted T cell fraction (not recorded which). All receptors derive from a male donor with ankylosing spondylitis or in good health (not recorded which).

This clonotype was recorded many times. CDR3 DNA: TGTGCCAGCAGCGCCGGGTCCCCCTACGAGCAGTACTTC. Its translation: CASSAGSPYEQYF. The V gene is TRBV11-2, the J gene TRBJ2-7, with no clear D. The V end was cut by 5 bases, the J end by 2 bases, with 10 bases between. The CDR3 extends over 13 amino acids. Per the germline V gene, CDR1 is SGHAT and CDR2 is FQNNGV. Drawing the rest from reference TRBV11-2 and TRBJ2-7, the complete variable domain is EAGVAQSPRYKIIEKRQSVAFWCNPISGHATLYWYQQILGQGPKLLIQFQNNGVVDDSQLPKDRFSAERLKGVDSTLKIQPAKLEDSAVYLCASSAGSPYEQYFGPGTRLTVT.

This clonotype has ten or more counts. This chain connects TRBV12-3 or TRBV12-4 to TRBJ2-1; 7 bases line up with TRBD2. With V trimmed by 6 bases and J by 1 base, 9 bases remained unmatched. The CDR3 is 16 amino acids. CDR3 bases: TGTGCCAGCAGGGGCGGGAGCCTTGAGTCCTACAATGAGCAGTTCTTC. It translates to CASRGGSLESYNEQFF.

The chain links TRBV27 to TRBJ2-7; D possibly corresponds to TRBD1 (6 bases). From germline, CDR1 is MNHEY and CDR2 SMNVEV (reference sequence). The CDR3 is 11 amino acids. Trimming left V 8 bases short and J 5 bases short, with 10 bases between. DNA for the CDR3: TGTGCCAGCGAACAGGGACACGAGCAGTACTTC. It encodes CASEQGHEQYF.

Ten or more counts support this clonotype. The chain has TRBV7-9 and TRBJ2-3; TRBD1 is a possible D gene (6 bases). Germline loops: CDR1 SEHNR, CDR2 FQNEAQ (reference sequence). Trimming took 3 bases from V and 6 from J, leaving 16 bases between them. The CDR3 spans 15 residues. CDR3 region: CASSFRDRPFDTQYF. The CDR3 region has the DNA TGTGCCAGCAGCTTCCGCGACAGGCCTTTTGATACGCAGTATTTT.

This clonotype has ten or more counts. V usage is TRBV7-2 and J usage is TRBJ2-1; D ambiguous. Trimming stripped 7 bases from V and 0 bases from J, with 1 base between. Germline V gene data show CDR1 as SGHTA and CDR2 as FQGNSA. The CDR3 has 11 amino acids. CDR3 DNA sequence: TGTGCCAGCAACTCCTACAATGAGCAGTTCTTC. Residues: CASNSYNEQFF.

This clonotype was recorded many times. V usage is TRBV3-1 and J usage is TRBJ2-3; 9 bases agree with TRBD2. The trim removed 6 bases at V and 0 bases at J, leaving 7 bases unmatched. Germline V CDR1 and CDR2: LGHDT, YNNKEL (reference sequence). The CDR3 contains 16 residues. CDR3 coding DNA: TGTGCCAGCAGTTCGATACTAGCGGGTAGCACAGATACGCAGTATTTT. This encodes CASSSILAGSTDTQYF.

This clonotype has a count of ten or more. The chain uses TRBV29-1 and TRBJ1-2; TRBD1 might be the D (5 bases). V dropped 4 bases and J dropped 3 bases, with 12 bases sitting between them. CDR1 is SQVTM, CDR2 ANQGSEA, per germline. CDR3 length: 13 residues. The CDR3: CSVVPEGDYGYTF. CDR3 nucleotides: TGCAGCGTTGTTCCCGAAGGGGACTATGGCTACACCTTC. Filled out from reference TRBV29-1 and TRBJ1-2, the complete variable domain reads SAVISQKPSRDICQRGTSLTIQCQVDSQVTMMFWYRQQPGQSLTLIATANQGSEATYESGFVIDKFPISRPNLTFSTLTVSNMSPEDSSIYLCSVVPEGDYGYTFGSGTRLTVV.

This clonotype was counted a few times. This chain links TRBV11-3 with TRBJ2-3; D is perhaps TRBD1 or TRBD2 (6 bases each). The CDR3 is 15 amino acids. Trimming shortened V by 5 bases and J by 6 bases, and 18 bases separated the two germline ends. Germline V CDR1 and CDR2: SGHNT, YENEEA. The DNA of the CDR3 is TGTGCCAGCAGCCGAACATCGGGGGCCGGGGATACGCAGTATTTT. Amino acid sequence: CASSRTSGAGDTQYF.

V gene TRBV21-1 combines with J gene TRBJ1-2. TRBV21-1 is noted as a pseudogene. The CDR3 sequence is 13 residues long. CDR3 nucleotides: TGTGCCAGCAGCCTTACTGCATTTGTGGGCTACACCTTC. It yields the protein CASSLTAFVGYTF.

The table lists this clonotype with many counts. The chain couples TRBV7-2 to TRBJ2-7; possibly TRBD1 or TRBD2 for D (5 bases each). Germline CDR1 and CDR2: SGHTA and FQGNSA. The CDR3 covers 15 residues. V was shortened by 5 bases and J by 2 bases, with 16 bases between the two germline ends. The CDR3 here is CASSETPGRPYEQYF. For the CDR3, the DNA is TGTGCCAGCAGCGAAACTCCGGGACGGCCCTACGAGCAGTACTTC.

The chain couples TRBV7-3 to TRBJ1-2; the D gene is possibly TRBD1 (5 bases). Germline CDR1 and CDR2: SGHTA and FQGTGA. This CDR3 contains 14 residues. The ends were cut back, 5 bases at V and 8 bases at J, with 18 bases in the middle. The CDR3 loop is CASSPSGAFGGYTF. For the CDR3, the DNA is TGTGCCAGCAGCCCCTCCGGGGCCTTTGGAGGCTACACCTTC.

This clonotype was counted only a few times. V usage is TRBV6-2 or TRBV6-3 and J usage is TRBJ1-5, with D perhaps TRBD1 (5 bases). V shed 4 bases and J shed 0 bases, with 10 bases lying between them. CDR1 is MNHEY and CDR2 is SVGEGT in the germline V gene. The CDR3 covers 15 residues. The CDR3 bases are TGTGCCAGCAGTTGGACAATCGATAGCAATCAGCCCCAGCATTTT. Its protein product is CASSWTIDSNQPQHF.

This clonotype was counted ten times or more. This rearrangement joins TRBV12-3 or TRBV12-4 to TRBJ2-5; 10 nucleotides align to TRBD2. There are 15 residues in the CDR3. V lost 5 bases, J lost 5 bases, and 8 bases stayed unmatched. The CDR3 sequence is CASSRPLAGVETQYF. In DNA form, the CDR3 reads TGTGCCAGCAGTCGCCCTCTAGCGGGAGTGGAGACCCAGTACTTC.